Each of the 28 T cell receptor beta chains below was sequenced from the same sample in a study of T cell repertoires in cytomegalovirus infection. TCRdb used MiXCR to reprocess the reads, holding one entry per CDR3 protein. The table shows under 95,000 distinct CDR3 sequences, with about 4.2% occurring only once. The sequencing sample was made of PBMCs. Receptors were obtained from a human donor in good health (CMV status not recorded). Some clones in this sample may be carry-over from other donors' samples.

The table lists this clonotype with many counts. V is TRBV6-8 and J is TRBJ1-4; D is perhaps TRBD1 (5 bases). The germline gives CDR1 MNHGY, CDR2 SAAAGT. This CDR3 contains 16 residues. The V end lost 0 bases, the J end lost 0 bases, and 8 bases lay between the germline ends. DNA for the CDR3: TGTGCCAGCAGTTACTCGAGGACAACAACTAATGAAAAACTGTTTTTT. This encodes CASSYSRTTTNEKLFF.

At least ten counts were recorded for this clonotype. V gene TRBV7-6 combines with J gene TRBJ1-2; possibly TRBD1 for D (5 bases). The germline V and J ends were trimmed by 5 bases and 2 bases, with 12 bases remaining between them. Germline V gene lookup returns CDR1 SGHVS and CDR2 FNYEAQ. The CDR3 sequence is 14 residues long. The CDR3 sequence is CASSGSTENYGYTF. CDR3 bases: TGTGCCAGCAGCGGGTCGACAGAAAACTATGGCTACACCTTC.

This clonotype was found many times. The chain has TRBV11-2 and TRBJ1-1, with TRBD1 matching 8 bases. V lost 0 bases and J lost 7; bases outside the gene matches: 13. Looked up from germline, CDR1 is SGHAT and CDR2 is FQNNGV. The CDR3 is made up of 17 amino acids. The CDR3 loop is CASSLDMAGGGVDEAFF. In DNA form, the CDR3 reads TGTGCCAGCAGCTTAGATATGGCAGGGGGCGGTGTGGATGAAGCTTTCTTT.

J is TRBJ2-1 and V is TRBV11-2; possibly TRBD2 for D (5 bases). This CDR3 region has 14 residues. The V end was cut by 6 bases, the J end by 6 bases, with 15 bases between. CDR1 SGHAT and CDR2 FQNNGV come from the germline V gene. CDR3 coding DNA: TGTGCCAGCAGGCCTAGCAGAGTGGGCAATGAGCAGTTCTTC. Translated, it gives CASRPSRVGNEQFF.

This clonotype was seen at least ten times. V is TRBV6-6 and J is TRBJ1-6; 10 nucleotides line up with TRBD1. V shed 4 bases and J 11 bases; nucleotides not matched to a gene: 2. Germline V CDR1 and CDR2: MNHNY, SVGAGI (reference sequence). CDR3 length: 13 residues. For the CDR3, the DNA is TGTGCCAGCAGTTTTGGACAGGGGGCACCCCTCCACTTT. Its protein is CASSFGQGAPLHF.

A word on this clonotype: This could be a read error, since a much larger clone is one nucleotide away. This chain joins TRBV28 and TRBJ2-7, with D perhaps matching TRBD2 (6 bases). The CDR3 consists of 16 residues. CDR1 is MDHEN and CDR2 is SYDVKM in the germline V gene. Trimming cost V 1 base and J 0 bases, with 13 bases left between them. CDR3 region: CASSLSGGIISYEQYF. Written as DNA, the CDR3 is TGTGCCAGCAGTTTATCAGGCGGGATCATCTCCTACGAGCAGTACTTC. Filled out from reference TRBV28 and TRBJ2-7, the complete variable domain reads DVKVTQSSRYLVKRTGEKVFLECVQDMDHENMFWYRQDPGLGLRLIYFSYDVKMKEKGDIPEGYSVSREKKERFSLILESASTNQTSMYLCASSLSGGIISYEQYFGPGTRLTVT.

This clonotype was counted at least ten times. The chain combines TRBV11-2 with TRBJ1-1; 7 bases map to TRBD1. Trimming removed 1 base from V and 9 bases from J; junction bases left unmatched: 2. Germline V gene lookup returns CDR1 SGHAT and CDR2 FQNNGV. The CDR3 length is 12 residues. The CDR3 DNA follows: TGTGCCAGCAGCTTAGTAGGGGGCAAAGCTTTCTTT. Its protein is CASSLVGGKAFF.

This clonotype has at least ten counts. The V gene is TRBV28, the J gene TRBJ2-2, with 9 bases matching TRBD2. Germline-derived CDR1 and CDR2 are MDHEN and SYDVKM. The CDR3 is 17 amino acids. The V segment lost 5 bases and the J segment 0 bases; nucleotides outside the gene matches: 7. CDR3 bases: TGTGCCAGCAGTCACCAGTTAGCGGGGGCGAACACCGGGGAGCTGTTTTTT. Translation gives CASSHQLAGANTGELFF.

This clonotype has at least ten counts. V usage is TRBV7-2 and J usage is TRBJ2-3; D is ambiguous. The CDR3 totals 14 residues. Germline V gives CDR1 SGHTA, CDR2 FQGNSA. The V end lost 3 bases, the J end lost 4 bases, and 11 bases lay between the germline ends. The DNA of the CDR3 is TGTGCCAGCAGCTTTCCGGCCATTTCAGATACGCAGTATTTT. Translated, it gives CASSFPAISDTQYF.

As concerns this clonotype: This clone may be a read error of a much larger clone one base away. Written as DNA, the CDR3 is TGTGCTAGTGGTTTGGTCCAGTGCGGTGAGCAGTTCTTC. Residues: CASGLVQCGEQFF. The rearrangement uses TRBV12-5 and TRBJ2-1; D unclear. The length of the CDR3 is 13 residues. The V and J ends lost 0 bases and 9 bases respectively, with 9 bases between them. Germline-derived CDR1 and CDR2 are LGHNT and FRNRAP.

This clonotype was recorded many times. This chain connects TRBV14 to TRBJ1-3, with D hard to call. Trimming shortened V by 1 base and J by 13 bases, and 11 bases separated the two germline ends. Germline V gene sequence: CDR1 SGHDN, CDR2 FVKESK. The CDR3 loop spans 12 amino acids. The DNA for the CDR3 is TGTGCCAGCAGCCAAGGTTGGCAGCTAATATATTTT. Translated, it gives CASSQGWQLIYF.

This clonotype was observed at least ten times. This chain links TRBV6-2 or TRBV6-3 with TRBJ2-2; D possibly corresponds to TRBD1 (5 bases). Germline CDR1 reads MNHEY; CDR2 reads SVGEGT. Trimming took 7 bases from V and 6 from J, leaving 18 bases between them. The CDR3 sequence is 15 residues long. CDR3 protein: CASMSGIGLSGELFF. CDR3 bases: TGTGCCAGCATGTCAGGGATTGGGTTGTCCGGGGAGCTGTTTTTT.

This clonotype was counted many times. The J gene is TRBJ1-1, the V gene TRBV7-2, with TRBD1 identical over 7 bases. CDR3 size: 14 residues. The trim removed 5 bases at V and 8 bases at J, leaving 11 bases unmatched. Germline V gene data show CDR1 as SGHTA and CDR2 as FQGNSA. The CDR3 DNA is TGTGCCAGCAGCGCCGACGGGGACAGCCGAGAAGCTTTCTTT. Translating gives CASSADGDSREAFF. The whole variable domain, remainder taken from reference TRBV7-2 and TRBJ1-1, is GAGVSQSPSNKVTEKGKDVELRCDPISGHTALYWYRQSLGQGLEFLIYFQGNSAPDKSGLPSDRFSAERTGGSVSTLTIQRTQQEDSAVYLCASSADGDSREAFFGQGTRLTVV.

This clonotype came up many times. The chain has TRBV6-2 or TRBV6-3 and TRBJ2-3; 8 positions agree with TRBD1. The CDR3 sequence is 16 residues long. Unmatched junction bases numbered 8, after V lost 6 bases and J lost 0 bases. Germline CDR1 and CDR2: MNHEY and SVGEGT. CDR3 sequence (DNA): TGTGCCAGCAGAAAGATAGGGACAGGAAGCACAGATACGCAGTATTTT. Translating it yields CASRKIGTGSTDTQYF.

This clonotype was observed at least ten times. V gene TRBV20-1 combines with J gene TRBJ2-6; D gene uncertain. Germline V gives CDR1 DFQATT, CDR2 SNEGSKA (reference sequence). This CDR3 has 16 residues. V gave up 2 bases and J gave up 2 bases, with 13 bases separating them. The DNA for the CDR3 is TGCAGTGCTAGACTTCCCGGACCTCCTGGGGCCAACGTCCTGACTTTC. Its protein product is CSARLPGPPGANVLTF.

This clonotype has ten or more counts. The V and J genes are TRBV3-1 and TRBJ1-6, with D unclear. CDR1 and CDR2 (germline): LGHDT, YNNKEL (reference sequence). Trimming took 7 bases from V and 7 from J, leaving 20 bases between them. The CDR3 extends over 16 amino acids. CDR3 loop: CASTTFSGPENSPLHF. CDR3 DNA: TGTGCCAGCACCACCTTTTCTGGGCCCGAGAATTCACCCCTCCACTTT.

In its sample, this clonotype was seen many times. The CDR3 sequence: CASSEARPSAGFF. The CDR3, as DNA: TGTGCCAGCAGTGAAGCTCGACCCTCCGCTGGGTTCTTC. V and J are TRBV2 and TRBJ2-1; D gene uncertain. CDR1 and CDR2 from the germline V gene are SNHLY and FYNNEI. V lost 0 bases, J lost 15 bases, and 15 bases lay in between. The CDR3 runs to 13 residues.

This clonotype was picked up many times. The genes are TRBV7-2 and TRBJ2-2, with D perhaps matching TRBD2 (6 bases). The CDR3 contains 15 residues. The germline gives CDR1 SGHTA, CDR2 FQGNSA. V shed 2 bases and J shed 5 bases, with 12 bases lying between them. DNA of the CDR3: TGTGCCAGCAGCTTAAAGGGTGGGGGGACCGGGGAGCTGTTTTTT. Translation: CASSLKGGGTGELFF.

This clonotype was observed at least ten times. The V and J genes are TRBV20-1 and TRBJ2-7; no reliable D call. V was cut by 3 bases and J by 2 bases, with 8 bases left in between. The CDR3 extends over 12 amino acids. CDR1 DFQATT and CDR2 SNEGSKA come from the germline V gene (reference sequence). The CDR3 DNA follows: TGCAGTGCTAGGGGTCAAGCCTACGAGCAGTACTTC. Protein product: CSARGQAYEQYF.

This clonotype was seen repeatedly, ten times or more. The J gene is TRBJ2-1, the V gene TRBV7-2; TRBD2 aligns across 8 bases. V lost 5 bases and J lost 7; bases outside the gene matches: 7. CDR1 and CDR2 (germline): SGHTA, FQGNSA. The CDR3 is 14 amino acids. Written as DNA, the CDR3 is TGTGCCAGCAGCCGAGCGGGAGCTAAAAATGAGCAGTTCTTC. Translation gives CASSRAGAKNEQFF.

This clonotype has a handful of counts. CDR3 protein: CASSFPRTGGNEKLFF. For the CDR3, the DNA is TGTGCCAGCAGCTTCCCCAGGACAGGGGGGAATGAAAAACTGTTTTTT. This chain uses TRBV7-6 with TRBJ1-4; 10 bases align to TRBD1. V lost 3 bases to trimming and J lost 5 bases; unmatched junction nucleotides: 6. Germline V CDR1 and CDR2: SGHVS, FNYEAQ. The CDR3 is made up of 16 amino acids.

This clonotype was detected many times. The V call is TRBV13, the J call TRBJ2-3; 10 positions match TRBD2. In germline, CDR1 is PRHDT, CDR2 FYEKMQ (reference sequence). The CDR3 has 16 residues. Trimming removed 4 bases from V and 4 bases from J; junction bases left unmatched: 8. As DNA, the CDR3 is TGTGCCAGCAGCTCAACTAGCGGGGCAAACTCAGATACGCAGTATTTT. Protein: CASSSTSGANSDTQYF.

This clonotype was counted many times. The chain carries TRBV5-1 and TRBJ2-1; 7 bases are shared with TRBD1. This CDR3 contains 15 residues. Germline V gives CDR1 SGHRS, CDR2 YFSETQ. The J segment lost 2 bases and the V segment lost 2 bases, leaving 4 bases of the junction unmatched. As DNA, the CDR3 is TGCGCCAGCAGCTTAGGGGACAGTCCCTACAATGAGCAGTTCTTC. Translating gives CASSLGDSPYNEQFF.

This clonotype has more than one count but fewer than ten. V gene TRBV4-1 combines with J gene TRBJ2-7; D tentatively reads TRBD1 or TRBD2 (5 bases each). This CDR3 is 15 amino acids long. V was pared by 1 base and J by 6 bases, with 16 bases between. Looked up from germline, CDR1 is MGHRA and CDR2 is YSYEKL. CDR3 residues: CASSQGQGALSEQYF. The CDR3 DNA reads TGCGCCAGCAGCCAAGGGCAGGGAGCTCTGTCCGAGCAGTACTTC.

This clonotype came up many times. The V gene is TRBV7-2, the J gene TRBJ1-1; a weak D match, TRBD1 (5 bases). V shed 7 bases and J shed 8 bases, with 20 bases lying between them. Germline CDR1 is SGHTA and CDR2 is FQGNSA. This CDR3 is 14 amino acids long. The CDR3 here is CASTKGRIQTEAFF. The CDR3 DNA sequence: TGTGCCAGCACCAAGGGACGTATCCAAACCGAAGCTTTCTTT.

This clonotype was observed many times. The chain couples TRBV7-8 to TRBJ1-5; 7 bases map to TRBD1. Germline V gives CDR1 SGHVS, CDR2 FQNEAQ. The CDR3 length is 15 residues. Trimming at V came to 3 bases and at J to 5 bases, leaving 7 bases not matched to a gene. CDR3 DNA: TGTGCCAGCAGCTTGCGCCGGGACAGATATCAGCCCCAGCATTTT. Translation: CASSLRRDRYQPQHF.

This clonotype was found many times. The rearrangement links TRBV27 to TRBJ2-3; possible D gene TRBD2, 6 bases. CDR3 length: 15 amino acids. Trimming left V 5 bases short and J 0 bases short, with 12 bases between. The germline V gene has CDR1 MNHEY and CDR2 SMNVEV (reference sequence). The CDR3 loop reads CASSVTLASTDTQYF. For the CDR3, the DNA is TGTGCCAGCAGTGTCACACTAGCAAGCACAGATACGCAGTATTTT.

This clonotype has a count of ten or more. The chain joins TRBV7-2 to TRBJ2-3, with D perhaps being TRBD1 or TRBD2 (6 bases each). CDR1 is SGHTA and CDR2 is FQGNSA in the germline V gene. CDR3 size: 15 residues. With 5 bases removed from V and 2 bases from J, the gap between germline ends came to 14 bases. In DNA form, the CDR3 reads TGTGCCAGCAGCCCAGGGGCGGGAATCACAGATACGCAGTATTTT. It translates to CASSPGAGITDTQYF.